This T cell receptor beta chain was sequenced in a study of T cells after yellow fever vaccination. At the level of the study: SMART-Seq v4 Ultra Low Input prepared the low-cell-number fractions. Overall study findings and caveats: Abundant contaminating clonotypes from the bulk population could appear in FACS-sorted repertoires.

Germline values: CDR1 LNHDA, CDR2 SQIVND (reference sequence). V dropped 4 bases and J dropped 4 bases, with 10 bases sitting between them. This CDR3 has 13 residues. On this clonotype: The antigen is unknown.

In TCRdb, the 5' RACE reads were re-called with MiXCR into one record per CDR3 protein. The sample lists hundreds of thousands of distinct CDR3 sequences, around an eighth occurring once. The receptor was derived from a man younger than 30 who received the YFV17D yellow fever vaccine. This rearrangement joins TRBV19 to TRBJ2-5, with D tentatively TRBD2 (5 bases). The sequencing here drew on CD4+ T cells sorted from PBMCs, taken 15 days after the yellow fever booster vaccination. The CDR3 here is CASSTQRRETQYF. The CDR3 DNA is TGTGCCAGTAGTACCCAGCGGAGAGAGACCCAGTACTTC.